Each of the 30 T cell receptor beta chains below was sequenced from the same sample in a study of blood T cell repertoires in COVID-19. Profiled with immunoSEQ multiplex PCR; TCRdb holds only in-frame clones, not every one. The sample shows 13,000 or so clones, around 74% of them seen only once. The sequencing input was peripheral blood. The source is a woman aged 80 or over with acute or convalescent COVID-19.

The chain is built from TRBV3-1 (or the pseudogene TRBV3-2) and TRBJ2-7; TRBD2 agrees at 16 bases. The CDR3 covers 16 residues. Germline V gives CDR1 LGHDT, CDR2 YNNKEL (reference sequence). J gave up 7 bases and V 4 bases, and 7 bases lay outside the gene matches. CDR3 loop: CASSPGTSGGAVEQYF. The CDR3 region has the DNA TGTGCCAGCAGCCCCGGGACTAGCGGGGGGGCCGTAGAGCAGTACTTC.

The genes are TRBV3-1 (or the pseudogene TRBV3-2) and TRBJ2-5; 8 bases align to TRBD2. Germline trimming cut 0 bases from V and 8 bases from J; bases unmatched to any gene: 14. The CDR3 length is 17 residues. Germline V gene data show CDR1 as LGHDT and CDR2 as YNNKEL (reference sequence). The CDR3 sequence is CASSQEGSGGLSLTQYF. Written as DNA, the CDR3 is TGTGCCAGCAGCCAAGAAGGAAGCGGGGGCCTTTCGCTCACCCAGTACTTC.

The table lists this clone with a few counts. The CDR3 spells CASSDRTVSGNTIYF. CDR3 nucleotide sequence: TGTGCCAGCAGCGACCGGACAGTTTCTGGAAACACCATATATTTT. The chain uses TRBV3-1 (or the pseudogene TRBV3-2) and TRBJ1-3; maybe TRBD1 (6 bases). The CDR3 consists of 15 residues. V lost 5 bases, J lost 1 base, and 12 bases lay in between. CDR1 and CDR2 from the germline V gene are LGHDT and YNNKEL (reference sequence).

This chain links TRBV3-1 (or the pseudogene TRBV3-2) with TRBJ1-2; 7 nucleotides agree with TRBD1. The CDR3 covers 15 residues. V was clipped by 1 base and J by 0 bases; unmatched bases: 2. Germline V gene lookup returns CDR1 LGHDT and CDR2 YNNKEL (reference sequence). The CDR3 region has the DNA TGTGCCAGCAGCCAAGCCGGACAGGCTAACTATGGCTACACCTTC. Protein: CASSQAGQANYGYTF.

V usage is TRBV6-2 or TRBV6-3 and J usage is TRBJ1-2; no firm D call. There are 14 residues in the CDR3. V was shortened by 5 bases and J by 7 bases, with 17 bases between the two germline ends. The germline CDR1 and CDR2 sequences are MNHEY and SVGEGT. As DNA, the CDR3 is TGTGCCAGCAGTACCTCATTGGAGGTCGGTGGCTACACCTTC. Its protein is CASSTSLEVGGYTF.

CDR3: CASSLSPSGGAGSYNEQFF. CDR3 in DNA: TGCGCCAGCAGCTTGTCGCCTAGCGGGGGGGCTGGCTCCTACAATGAGCAGTTCTTC. V gene TRBV5-1 combines with J gene TRBJ2-1; TRBD2 agrees at 12 bases. The germline V gene has CDR1 SGHRS and CDR2 YFSETQ. V gave up 1 base and J gave up 0 bases; unmatched junction bases: 8. This CDR3 has 19 residues.

This clone showed up just a few times. V usage is TRBV2 and J usage is TRBJ1-6, with 8 bases identical to TRBD1. This CDR3 has 18 residues. With V trimmed by 6 bases and J by 2 bases, 12 bases remained unmatched. Germline V gives CDR1 SNHLY, CDR2 FYNNEI. Here the CDR3 DNA reads TGTGCCAGCAGGGGGATAGAAAAGGGACAGGCCTATAATTCACCCCTCCACTTT. It encodes CASRGIEKGQAYNSPLHF.

This clone was seen a few times. The chain has TRBV11-2 and TRBJ2-7; 13 bases fit TRBD2. V was clipped by 5 bases and J by 2 bases; unmatched bases: 3. CDR3 size: 15 residues. CDR1 and CDR2 from the germline V gene are SGHAT and FQNNGV. CDR3 sequence: CASSETSGGAYEQYF. CDR3 DNA: TGTGCCAGCAGCGAAACTAGCGGGGGGGCCTACGAGCAGTACTTC.

The chain has TRBV4-2 and TRBJ2-4; 8 bases agree with TRBD2. The V gene end was trimmed by 0 bases and the J gene end by 15 bases; junction bases not matched to a gene: 13. The CDR3 has 15 amino acids. CDR1 and CDR2 (germline): LGHNA, YNFKEQ. CDR3 region: CASSQEGLAGDSPYF. CDR3 bases: TGTGCCAGCAGCCAAGAGGGCCTAGCGGGTGACTCCCCGTACTTC.

The J gene is TRBJ1-5, the V gene TRBV28; D is undetermined. In germline, CDR1 is MDHEN, CDR2 SYDVKM. CDR3 length equals 14 residues. Trimming stripped 4 bases from V and 5 bases from J, with 12 bases between. For the CDR3, the DNA is TGTGCCAGCAGTTCAACGATGGGAGATCAGCCCCAGCATTTT. Amino acids: CASSSTMGDQPQHF.

The CDR3 region is CASGRGMDNSPLHF. CDR3 nucleotides: TGTGCTAGTGGCAGGGGGATGGATAATTCACCCCTCCACTTT. This chain connects TRBV12-5 to TRBJ1-6, with 7 bases matching TRBD1. Germline assignment: CDR1 LGHNT and CDR2 FRNRAP. The CDR3 covers 14 residues. Trimming removed 6 bases from V and 5 bases from J; junction bases left unmatched: 4.

This clone showed up just a few times. V and J are TRBV4-2 and TRBJ2-7; D is possibly TRBD2 (6 bases). The CDR3 extends over 16 amino acids. Trimming took off 0 bases at V and 3 bases at J, with 15 bases between the two ends. Germline-derived CDR1 and CDR2 are LGHNA and YNFKEQ. The CDR3 sequence is CASSQDGGTQYYEQYF. The DNA for the CDR3 is TGTGCCAGCAGCCAAGATGGGGGGACTCAGTACTACGAGCAGTACTTC.

The chain recombines TRBV29-1 with TRBJ2-2; the match to TRBD2 covers 7 bases. Losses at the gene ends were 6 bases for V and 0 bases for J; bases not matched to a gene: 4. CDR1 is SQVTM and CDR2 is ANQGSEA in the germline V gene. The CDR3 contains 14 residues. The CDR3 reads CSVSSGTNTGELFF. The CDR3, as DNA: TGCAGCGTCTCAAGCGGGACGAACACCGGGGAGCTGTTTTTT.

This clone was seen only a few times. The chain joins TRBV10-3 to TRBJ2-2, with a weak D call TRBD2 (6 bases). The CDR3 loop spans 12 amino acids. CDR1 and CDR2 from the germline V gene are ENHRY and SYGVKD. Trimming shortened V by 6 bases and J by 8 bases, and 10 bases separated the two germline ends. The CDR3: CAIRGTSGELFF. The CDR3 coding sequence is TGTGCCATCAGGGGGACTTCGGGGGAGCTGTTTTTT.

The chain employs TRBV9 and TRBJ1-3; 8 bases agree with TRBD1. The CDR3 totals 16 residues. Germline CDR1 is SGDLS and CDR2 is YYNGEE. The junction had 6 bases not matched to a gene; V was cut back by 4 bases and J by 0 bases. The CDR3: CASSPGGHNSGNTIYF. CDR3 nucleotide sequence: TGTGCCAGCAGCCCAGGGGGCCACAACTCTGGAAACACCATATATTTT.

The rearrangement links TRBV5-4 to TRBJ2-1, with TRBD2 matching over 8 bases. With V trimmed by 3 bases and J by 8 bases, 10 bases remained unmatched. The CDR3 spans 15 residues. Germline CDR1 SGHNT, CDR2 YYREEE (reference sequence). The CDR3: CASSWRIAGGDEQFF. The CDR3 DNA follows: TGTGCCAGCAGCTGGCGGATTGCGGGGGGCGATGAGCAGTTCTTC.

Only one count was recorded for this clone. The V and J genes are TRBV10-3 and TRBJ1-4; 8 bases match TRBD1. Losses at the gene ends were 0 bases for V and 7 bases for J; bases not matched to a gene: 7. This CDR3 comprises 16 residues. Germline loops: CDR1 ENHRY, CDR2 SYGVKD. The CDR3 reads CAISESGTGAFEKLFF. The CDR3, as DNA: TGTGCCATCAGTGAGTCAGGGACAGGAGCCTTTGAAAAACTGTTTTTT.

The chain combines TRBV5-5 with TRBJ1-4; D is possibly TRBD1 (5 bases). The CDR3 totals 15 residues. The germline V gene encodes CDR1 SGHKS and CDR2 YYEKEE (reference sequence). Trimming shortened V by 0 bases and J by 8 bases, and 14 bases separated the two germline ends. The CDR3 reads CASSLAGGVNEKLFF. In nucleotides, the CDR3 is TGTGCCAGCAGCTTGGCGGGGGGTGTCAACGAAAAACTGTTTTTT.

The chain is built from TRBV6-2 or TRBV6-3 and TRBJ2-4, with 15 bases fitting TRBD2. Germline CDR1 reads MNHEY; CDR2 reads SVGEGT. This CDR3 has 18 residues. V shed 4 bases and J 0 bases; nucleotides not matched to a gene: 4. This CDR3 reads CASSSGLAGGLAKNIQYF. In DNA form, the CDR3 reads TGTGCCAGCAGTTCGGGACTAGCGGGGGGTTTAGCCAAAAACATTCAGTACTTC.

This rearrangement joins TRBV4-2 to TRBJ2-2; TRBD1 aligns across 9 bases. This CDR3 is built from 15 residues. J lost 4 bases, V lost 4 bases, and 4 bases had no gene match. Looked up from germline, CDR1 is LGHNA and CDR2 is YNFKEQ. The chain's CDR3 is CASSPGQGGTGELFF. CDR3 sequence (DNA): TGTGCCAGCAGCCCGGGACAGGGTGGCACCGGGGAGCTGTTTTTT.

This clone has more than one count but fewer than ten. This chain uses TRBV28 with TRBJ1-2, with 8 bases aligning to TRBD1. V lost 4 bases and J lost 8; bases outside the gene matches: 9. The CDR3 runs 14 residues. Germline V gene sequence: CDR1 MDHEN, CDR2 SYDVKM. The CDR3 DNA follows: TGTGCCAGCAGTTCTTCAGGGGGCGCGGGAGGCTACACCTTC. Translated: CASSSSGGAGGYTF.

The V gene is TRBV2, the J gene TRBJ1-1, with D possibly matching TRBD1 (5 bases). The V end lost 2 bases, the J end lost 6 bases, and 13 bases lay between the germline ends. Germline assignment: CDR1 SNHLY and CDR2 FYNNEI. The CDR3 totals 14 residues. CDR3 coding DNA: TGTGCCAGCAGTGAACTTCGCAGGGCCGCTGAAGCTTTCTTT. This sequence encodes CASSELRRAAEAFF.

This chain connects TRBV13 to TRBJ2-5; TRBD2 agrees at 7 bases. This CDR3 comprises 15 residues. The V gene's germline CDR1 is PRHDT and CDR2 FYEKMQ (reference sequence). After removal of 3 bases from V and 4 bases from J, the junction contained 8 bases not matched to a gene. The CDR3 reads CASSFYQGGSETQYF. DNA of the CDR3: TGTGCCAGCAGCTTTTATCAGGGAGGGTCAGAGACCCAGTACTTC.

This chain uses TRBV19 with TRBJ2-7; tentatively, D is TRBD1 (6 bases). V lost 6 bases and J lost 11, with 17 bases in between. Germline assignment: CDR1 LNHDA and CDR2 SQIVND (reference sequence). CDR3 length: 12 amino acids. Written as DNA, the CDR3 is TGTGCCAGTAGCTCCGGGACAAACACGAAGTACTTC. It codes for CASSSGTNTKYF. Drawing the rest from reference TRBV19 and TRBJ2-7, the complete variable domain is DGGITQSPKYLFRKEGQNVTLSCEQNLNHDAMYWYRQDPGQGLRLIYYSQIVNDFQKGDIAEGYSVSREKKESFPLTVTSAQKNPTAFYLCASSSGTNTKYFGPGTRLTVT.

This clone was detected once. V gene TRBV6-5 combines with J gene TRBJ1-2; a possible D gene is TRBD1 (5 bases). The V gene's germline CDR1 is MNHEY and CDR2 SVGAGI. V lost 5 bases, J lost 2 bases, and 12 bases lay in between. The CDR3 length is 14 residues. CDR3 coding DNA: TGTGCCAGCAGTCCCTTTCCAGGGAACTATGGCTACACCTTC. As protein: CASSPFPGNYGYTF.

The V call is TRBV6-2 or TRBV6-3, the J call TRBJ2-7, with 8 positions matching TRBD2. Germline CDR1 MNHEY, CDR2 SVGEGT. This CDR3 has 15 residues. With V trimmed by 0 bases and J by 6 bases, 7 bases remained unmatched. This CDR3 is CASSYSGPGGREQYF. CDR3 DNA sequence: TGTGCCAGCAGTTACTCGGGTCCGGGGGGGCGCGAGCAGTACTTC.

The chain joins TRBV3-1 (or the pseudogene TRBV3-2) to TRBJ1-5; 7 bases are shared with TRBD1. Germline CDR1 and CDR2: LGHDT and YNNKEL (reference sequence). This CDR3 region has 14 residues. Trimming cost V 4 bases and J 3 bases; bases outside gene matches: 3. The DNA for the CDR3 is TGTGCCAGCAGCCCGACAGGGCCCAATCAGCCCCAGCATTTT. It specifies CASSPTGPNQPQHF.

The chain has TRBV4-1 and TRBJ2-1; no clear D. This CDR3 is built from 14 residues. V was trimmed by 5 bases and J by 6 bases, leaving 14 bases between them. Germline V CDR1 and CDR2: MGHRA, YSYEKL. Written as DNA, the CDR3 is TGCGCCAGCAGCAATAGAGGTTTGGGCAATGAGCAGTTCTTC. Protein: CASSNRGLGNEQFF.

This sequence joins TRBV7-9 and TRBJ1-5; tentative D call: TRBD1 (6 bases). Looked up from germline, CDR1 is SEHNR and CDR2 is FQNEAQ (reference sequence). The ends were cut back, 3 bases at V and 7 bases at J, with 10 bases in the middle. The CDR3 covers 13 residues. CDR3 DNA: TGTGCCAGCAGCTTTAGCAGGGGCCAGCCCCAGCATTTT. This encodes CASSFSRGQPQHF.

This chain connects TRBV6-7 to TRBJ2-3; 13 positions agree with TRBD2. TRBV6-7 counts as an open reading frame of uncertain function. The CDR3 runs to 20 residues. Trimming at V came to 2 bases and at J to 1 base, leaving 12 bases not matched to a gene. The CDR3 loop is CASSYGRLAGGPICTDTQYF. DNA of the CDR3: TGTGCCAGCAGTTACGGGAGACTAGCGGGGGGACCGATCTGCACAGATACGCAGTATTTT.